One sample yielded the 9 T cell receptor beta chains listed below, sequenced in a study of Siglec-9 on CD8 T cells in melanoma. Repertoires were generated with immunoSEQ multiplex PCR, while TCRdb's copy carries only in-frame clones and drops some. The sample records 25,000 to 30,000 clones, approximately 80% being singletons. Sample: Siglec-9- CD8+ T cells sorted from blood. These receptor sequences come from a human donor in good health.

This clone has only one observation. The chain recombines TRBV7-2 with TRBJ2-3; 9 bases are shared with TRBD2. Unmatched junction bases numbered 3, after V lost 5 bases and J lost 3 bases. The CDR3 loop spans 14 amino acids. Per the germline V gene, CDR1 is SGHTA and CDR2 is FQGNSA. CDR3 DNA: TGTGCCAGCAGCCCTCTAGCGGGGACAGATACGCAGTATTTT. This codes for CASSPLAGTDTQYF.

This clone has only a few counts. The rearrangement joins TRBV28 to TRBJ1-2; D unclear. The CDR3 spans 15 residues. Trimming cost V 6 bases and J 5 bases, with 19 bases left between them. Germline V gene lookup returns CDR1 MDHEN and CDR2 SYDVKM. The CDR3 DNA follows: TGTGCCAGCAGCTTAGGAAGGGTGAGCACTTATGGCTACACCTTC. Protein sequence: CASSLGRVSTYGYTF.

The V and J genes are TRBV27 and TRBJ2-1; 8 bases map to TRBD2. CDR1 and CDR2 (germline): MNHEY, SMNVEV (reference sequence). The junction had 6 bases not matched to a gene; V was cut back by 6 bases and J by 2 bases. CDR3 length equals 15 residues. The CDR3 nucleotides are TGTGCCAGCAGCCAGGGTAGCGGGACCTACAATGAGCAGTTCTTC. Amino acids: CASSQGSGTYNEQFF.

The chain combines TRBV6-1 with TRBJ1-5, with a weak D call TRBD1 (5 bases). The germline V gene encodes CDR1 MNHNS and CDR2 SASEGT. This CDR3 has 15 residues. V shed 3 bases and J shed 0 bases, with 9 bases lying between them. The CDR3 DNA sequence: TGTGCCAGCAGTGAGTGGGGGAATAGCAATCAGCCCCAGCATTTT. It specifies CASSEWGNSNQPQHF.

This chain joins TRBV7-8 and TRBJ2-7; TRBD2 might be the D (6 bases). CDR1 is SGHVS, CDR2 FQNEAQ, per germline. The CDR3 has 12 amino acids. Between the trimmed V and J ends, which lost 5 bases and 6 bases, there was a span of 11 bases. CDR3 DNA sequence: TGTGCCAGCAGCCCCGGGGGTGCCGAGCAGTACTTC. Translation: CASSPGGAEQYF. The whole variable domain, remainder taken from reference TRBV7-8 and TRBJ2-7, is GAGVSQSPRYKVAKRGQDVALRCDPISGHVSLFWYQQALGQGPEFLTYFQNEAQLDKSGLPSDRFFAERPEGSVSTLKIQRTQQEDSAVYLCASSPGGAEQYFGPGTRLTVT.

The rearrangement uses TRBV6-6 and TRBJ1-4, with D perhaps matching TRBD1 (5 bases). This CDR3 contains 14 residues. V was shortened by 2 bases and J by 8 bases, with 12 bases between the two germline ends. In germline, CDR1 is MNHNY, CDR2 SVGAGI (reference sequence). The CDR3 spells CASSYPPGPEKLFF. Written as DNA, the CDR3 is TGTGCCAGCAGTTACCCCCCGGGGCCGGAAAAACTGTTTTTT.

This clone has only a few counts. This chain joins TRBV7-6 and TRBJ1-3; no definite D call. V lost 5 bases, J lost 0 bases, and 8 bases lay in between. Germline V gene sequence: CDR1 SGHVS, CDR2 FNYEAQ. The CDR3 runs 14 residues. DNA for the CDR3: TGTGCCAGCAGCCCCCTGAGCTCTGGAAACACCATATATTTT. Its protein is CASSPLSSGNTIYF.

The rearrangement links TRBV7-9 to TRBJ2-7, with D uncertain. The CDR3 runs to 10 residues. CDR1 and CDR2 from the germline V gene are SEHNR and FQNEAQ (reference sequence). With 5 bases removed from V and 6 bases from J, the gap between germline ends came to 5 bases. As DNA, the CDR3 is TGTGCCAGCAGCAGGGCCGAGCAGTACGTC. This sequence encodes CASSRAEQYV.

The genes are TRBV4-1 and TRBJ2-1, with 10 bases that match TRBD2. V was pared by 0 bases and J by 8 bases, with 7 bases of the junction left unmatched. From germline, CDR1 is MGHRA and CDR2 YSYEKL. The length of the CDR3 is 16 residues. This chain's CDR3 is CASSQDQSGGADEQFF. The CDR3 region has the DNA TGCGCCAGCAGCCAAGATCAAAGCGGGGGGGCCGATGAGCAGTTCTTC.